This is a list of T cell receptor beta chains from one sample in a study of cytotoxic CD8 clonotypes in ibrutinib-treated CLL. The table came from immunoSEQ multiplex PCR; TCRdb's copy has only in-frame clones and leaves some out. This table holds approximately 300,000 clones, roughly 85% found once. Source: PBMCs, taken before ibrutinib treatment. All receptors derive from a human donor with chronic lymphocytic leukemia. CDR3s include the opening cysteine and the closing phenylalanine or tryptophan. The order of the fields is J gene, clone size, D gene, V gene, CDR3 DNA, CDR3 protein. The D gene is left open where the match is weak. Clone size is not always given. Where it is, it says once, few, many or a class for expanded clones.

TRBJ2-3	.	TRBD2	TRBV19	TGTGCCAGTAGTATGACGGGGGCGGGAGGGCCTACAGATACGCAGTATTTT	CASSMTGAGGPTDTQYF
TRBJ1-1	.	.	TRBV5-1	TGCGCCAGCAGCTTGGTCAGCCTTGGGATGAACACTGAAGCTTTCTTT	CASSLVSLGMNTEAFF
TRBJ1-1	.	.	TRBV9	TGTGCCAGCAGCGTACCTTTAGGACGGAACACTGAAGCTTTCTTT	CASSVPLGRNTEAFF
TRBJ1-1	.	TRBD1	TRBV12-5	TGTGCTAGTGGCTTGACAGGGGGTGAAGCTTTCTTT	CASGLTGGEAFF
TRBJ2-6	once	.	TRBV6-5	TGTGCCAGCAGTTTGGGGGACGGGGCCAACGTCCTGACTTTC	CASSLGDGANVLTF
TRBJ1-1	.	.	TRBV5-1	TGCGCCAGCAGCGTCGACAGGTTGGGCACTGAAGCTTTCTTT	CASSVDRLGTEAFF
TRBJ2-4	.	.	TRBV27	TGTGCCAGCAGTTCCCCACTAGCCAAAAACATTCAGTACTTC	CASSSPLAKNIQYF
TRBJ2-7	.	TRBD1	TRBV19	TGTGCCAGTAGTATACCGGGACAGACCTACGAGCAGTACTTC	CASSIPGQTYEQYF
TRBJ1-2	few	TRBD1	TRBV18	TGTGCCAGCTCATCGGGACAGAACTATGGCTACACCTTC	CASSSGQNYGYTF
TRBJ2-7	.	.	TRBV6-1	TGTGCCAGCAGATCCGGGACACCATACGAGCAGTACTTC	CASRSGTPYEQYF
TRBJ1-5	.	.	TRBV2	TGTGCCAGCAGTGGGGACGTGAAGGGGAGATGGCATTTT	CASSGDVKGRWHF
TRBJ2-5	.	TRBD2	TRBV30	TGTGCCTGGAGTGTAGCTAGCGGGGTAAAAGAGACCCAGTACTTC	CAWSVASGVKETQYF
TRBJ2-7	.	TRBD2	TRBV18	TGTGCCAGCTCAACTAGCGGGTCCCTCTCCTACGAGCAGTACTTC	CASSTSGSLSYEQYF
TRBJ2-7	few	.	TRBV6-5	TGTGCCAGCAGAAGGGAGCCTGGCGAGCAGTACTTC	CASRREPGEQYF
TRBJ2-3	.	.	TRBV30	TGTGCCTGGAGTGTCAGGCGGGCCGTCACAGATACGCAGTATTTT	CAWSVRRAVTDTQYF
TRBJ1-5	.	TRBD1	TRBV28	TGTGCCAGCAGTTTATACAGGGGAAGCAATCAGCCCCAGCATTTT	CASSLYRGSNQPQHF
TRBJ1-1	once	TRBD1	TRBV25-1	TGTGCCAGCAGTGTCGCAGGGGGCTCTGAAGCTTTCTTT	CASSVAGGSEAFF
TRBJ2-7	.	TRBD2	TRBV4-2	TGTGCCAGCAGCCAAGCCGGGACTAGCGGGAGGGCCGGATCAGTGCAGTACTTC	CASSQAGTSGRAGSVQYF
TRBJ1-2	.	.	TRBV11-2	TGTGCCAGCAGCTTAGCCCAGGGAGTCGGGTATGGCTACACCTTC	CASSLAQGVGYGYTF
TRBJ2-7	.	TRBD2	TRBV9	TGTGCCAGCAGCGTAACGGGAGGGCCGGGCGAGCAGTACTTC	CASSVTGGPGEQYF
TRBJ2-2	.	.	TRBV9	TGTGCCAGCAGCGTAGGAGGCAGGACGCACACCGGGGAGCTGTTTTTT	CASSVGGRTHTGELFF
TRBJ1-1	.	.	TRBV7-3	TGTGCCAGCAGCTTAATCGGGGTCGTGAACACTGAAGCTTTCTTT	CASSLIGVVNTEAFF
TRBJ2-3	.	TRBD2	TRBV10-3	TGTGCCATCAGTGAAAGGGTTGGACTAGCGGGAGTGGGGCAGCAGTATTTT	CAISERVGLAGVGQQYF
TRBJ2-2	.	.	TRBV5-6	TGTGCCAGCAGCTTGAGGGGAGCTCCCGGCACCGGGGAGCTGTTTTTT	CASSLRGAPGTGELFF
TRBJ2-1	.	.	TRBV27	TGTGCCAGCAGTTTACCGATATTTAGACAGTCCTACAATGAGCAGTTCTTC	CASSLPIFRQSYNEQFF
TRBJ1-1	.	.	TRBV15	TGTGCCACCAGCAGAGATTATACGGGAAACACTGAAGCTTTCTTT	CATSRDYTGNTEAFF
TRBJ1-5	.	.	TRBV6-6	TGTGCCAGCAGTTACGCGGGGAGCAATCAGCCCCAGCATTTT	CASSYAGSNQPQHF
TRBJ2-3	once	.	TRBV29-1	TGCAGCGTTGAAGAGTTCACAGATACGCAGTATTTT	CSVEEFTDTQYF
TRBJ2-7	.	.	TRBV2	TGTGCCAGCATTATCGCCTACGAGCAGTACTTC	CASIIAYEQYF
TRBJ2-7	.	TRBD2	TRBV29-1	TGCAGCGTAGGATTTACTAGCGGCACCTCCTACGAGCAGTACTTC	CSVGFTSGTSYEQYF
TRBJ2-5	.	TRBD1	TRBV4-1	TGCGCCAGCAGCCTCACCGGGACAGTAAAAGAGACCCAGTACTTC	CASSLTGTVKETQYF
TRBJ2-1	.	TRBD1	TRBV9	TGTGCCAGCAGCGAGACAGGGGATGAGCAGTTCTTC	CASSETGDEQFF
TRBJ2-7	once	.	TRBV2	TGTGCCAGCAGGTTGGCCTTTCTGGGGTCCTACGAGCAGTACTTC	CASRLAFLGSYEQYF
TRBJ1-2	.	.	TRBV23-1	TGCGCCAGCAGTCAATCGTGTTCTTCAGGGCATGGCTACACCTTC	CASSQSCSSGHGYTF
TRBJ2-1	.	.	TRBV18	TGTGCCAGCTCACCACTAGGGCTTACTACGTCCTACAATGAGCAGTTCTTC	CASSPLGLTTSYNEQFF
TRBJ2-5	.	.	TRBV5-4	TGTGCCAGCAGCTTGGGGAGCGCTGGAAGCCAAGAGACCCAGTACTTC	CASSLGSAGSQETQYF
TRBJ1-2	.	.	TRBV15	TGTGCCACCAGCAGAGAGCCAGGGGTTGGCTACACCTTC	CATSREPGVGYTF
TRBJ2-5	.	TRBD2	TRBV11-2	TGTGCCAGCAGTTCGAGCGGGAGGCGTCAAGAGACCCAGTACTTC	CASSSSGRRQETQYF
TRBJ2-1	.	.	TRBV4-3	TGCGCCAGCAGCCAAGATTACCGACTAGGCAGGAATGAGCAGTTCTTC	CASSQDYRLGRNEQFF
TRBJ2-7	.	.	TRBV4-2	TGTGCCAGCAGCCAAGATCGCGGATACGAGCAGTACTTC	CASSQDRGYEQYF
TRBJ2-1	once	.	TRBV27	TGTGCCAGCAGTTTACTCCAGGGCCGCTCCTACAATGAGCAGTTCTTC	CASSLLQGRSYNEQFF